The 24 T cell receptor beta chains in this list originate from one sample, sequenced in a study of PD-L1 blockade in urothelial cancer. The time point is: pretreatment peripheral blood. Produced via immunoSEQ multiplex PCR; TCRdb's table is partial and in-frame only. The repertoire holds tens of thousands of clones, with 84% as singletons. The sample consisted of PBMCs, taken around atezolizumab (anti-PD-L1) treatment. The receptors derive from a man in his sixties with urothelial cancer.

This chain connects TRBV19 to TRBJ2-1; tentative D call: TRBD1 (5 bases). The length of the CDR3 is 16 residues. Looked up from germline, CDR1 is LNHDA and CDR2 is SQIVND (reference sequence). V lost 1 base and J 2 bases, leaving 12 bases between the germline ends. The CDR3 reads CASSIATRVPYNEQFF. DNA for the CDR3: TGTGCCAGTAGTATAGCAACCAGGGTCCCCTACAATGAGCAGTTCTTC.

The chain carries TRBV27 and TRBJ2-7; 9 nucleotides line up with TRBD2. The CDR3 contains 14 residues. V lost 2 bases, J lost 7 bases, and 6 bases stayed unmatched. In germline, CDR1 is MNHEY, CDR2 SMNVEV (reference sequence). CDR3 in amino acids: CASSLRAGGWEQYF. CDR3 in DNA: TGTGCCAGCAGTTTAAGAGCGGGAGGTTGGGAGCAGTACTTC.

The V call is TRBV6-1, the J call TRBJ1-5, with D uncertain. Germline V gene sequence: CDR1 MNHNS, CDR2 SASEGT. The V and J ends lost 4 bases and 0 bases respectively, with 4 bases between them. This CDR3 comprises 13 residues. The CDR3 region is CASSVISNQPQHF. CDR3 coding DNA: TGTGCCAGCAGTGTAATTAGCAATCAGCCCCAGCATTTT.

The chain employs TRBV11-2 and TRBJ2-3; no clear D. Trimming left V 1 base short and J 2 bases short, with 13 bases between. Germline assignment: CDR1 SGHAT and CDR2 FQNNGV. The CDR3 spans 16 residues. CDR3 residues: CASSLGRSPSTDTQYF. CDR3 bases: TGTGCCAGCAGCTTAGGAAGGAGCCCGTCCACAGATACGCAGTATTTT.

The CDR3 DNA reads as TGTGCCAGTAGTGTCTCCGGGGGGAATGAAAAACTGTTTTTT. It codes for CASSVSGGNEKLFF. The chain has TRBV19 and TRBJ1-4; D may be TRBD1 (5 bases). The CDR3 is made up of 14 amino acids. The germline V gene has CDR1 LNHDA and CDR2 SQIVND (reference sequence). The ends were cut back, 5 bases at V and 5 bases at J, with 12 bases in the middle.

The V gene is TRBV19, the J gene TRBJ2-1; the D gene is possibly TRBD1 (6 bases). The CDR3 is 16 residues long. Trimming removed 5 bases at V and 8 bases at J, with 22 bases between. CDR1 is LNHDA, CDR2 SQIVND, per germline (reference sequence). CDR3 bases: TGTGCCAGTAGTCTTCGGTGGGGAAAAGGGGGAGATGAGCAGTTCTTC. This translates into CASSLRWGKGGDEQFF.

This clone appeared once. J is TRBJ1-4 and V is TRBV6-5, with a weak D call TRBD1 (5 bases). The CDR3 is 15 amino acids. Germline V CDR1 and CDR2: MNHEY, SVGAGI. V lost 0 bases to trimming and J lost 3 bases, with 8 bases between them. CDR3 bases: TGTGCCAGCAGTTACTCAGGGGTGTCTAATGAAAAACTGTTTTTT. Translating it yields CASSYSGVSNEKLFF.

This clone showed up just once. The chain uses TRBV9 and TRBJ2-1; TRBD2 matches 13 bases. Trimming cost V 1 base and J 15 bases; bases outside gene matches: 10. Looked up from germline, CDR1 is SGDLS and CDR2 is YYNGEE. This CDR3 spans 15 amino acids. DNA for the CDR3: TGTGCCAGCAGCGTATCGGGACTAGCGGGATGGGGGTTGTTCTTC. Its protein product is CASSVSGLAGWGLFF.

The chain joins TRBV28 to TRBJ1-2; 8 bases map to TRBD1. The CDR3 length is 15 residues. Germline CDR1 and CDR2: MDHEN and SYDVKM. The junction had 10 bases not matched to a gene; V was cut back by 4 bases and J by 6 bases. The CDR3 protein is CASSSSSRGQHGYTF. The CDR3 DNA reads as TGTGCCAGCAGTTCCTCCTCCAGGGGGCAACATGGCTACACCTTC.

The V and J genes are TRBV4-2 and TRBJ2-1, with 11 bases identical to TRBD1. This CDR3 contains 15 residues. Germline trimming cut 4 bases from V and 3 bases from J; bases unmatched to any gene: 2. From germline, CDR1 is LGHNA and CDR2 YNFKEQ. The CDR3 DNA reads as TGTGCCAGCAGCCGGGACAGGGGGTACTACAATGAGCAGTTCTTC. It encodes CASSRDRGYYNEQFF.

The sample holds one count of this clone. The chain joins TRBV5-1 to TRBJ2-3; no firm D call. Trimming cost V 4 bases and J 5 bases, with 14 bases left between them. Germline values: CDR1 SGHRS, CDR2 YFSETQ. The CDR3 is made up of 14 amino acids. CDR3 residues: CASSPEVNRDTQYF. CDR3 in DNA: TGCGCCAGCAGCCCCGAGGTAAATCGAGATACGCAGTATTTT.

This clone is a singleton in its sample. The chain recombines TRBV19 with TRBJ1-5; 7 bases map to TRBD1. The CDR3 runs 13 residues. V gave up 7 bases and J gave up 1 base; unmatched junction bases: 1. Germline-derived CDR1 and CDR2 are LNHDA and SQIVND (reference sequence). The CDR3: CASTTGSNQPQHF. CDR3 sequence (DNA): TGTGCCAGTACGACAGGGAGCAATCAGCCCCAGCATTTT. Looking up the rest from reference TRBV19 and TRBJ1-5 gives the full variable domain: DGGITQSPKYLFRKEGQNVTLSCEQNLNHDAMYWYRQDPGQGLRLIYYSQIVNDFQKGDIAEGYSVSREKKESFPLTVTSAQKNPTAFYLCASTTGSNQPQHFGDGTRLSIL.

The V gene is TRBV6-5, the J gene TRBJ2-3; D uncertain. The V gene's germline CDR1 is MNHEY and CDR2 SVGAGI. With 2 bases removed from V and 1 base from J, the gap between germline ends came to 4 bases. The CDR3 loop spans 13 amino acids. The DNA of the CDR3 is TGTGCCAGCAGTTACCTCGGCACAGATACGCAGTATTTT. It is translated as CASSYLGTDTQYF.

The genes are TRBV11-2 and TRBJ2-3; 7 bases line up with TRBD2. V dropped 5 bases and J dropped 3; count of bases not matched to a gene: 14. CDR1 is SGHAT, CDR2 FQNNGV, per germline. The CDR3 extends over 17 amino acids. The CDR3 is CASSRFRASGTTDTQYF. In nucleotides, the CDR3 is TGTGCCAGCAGCCGATTCAGGGCTAGCGGAACGACAGATACGCAGTATTTT.

J is TRBJ2-5 and V is TRBV5-4; 7 bases align to TRBD1. With V trimmed by 5 bases and J by 1 base, 8 bases remained unmatched. This CDR3 contains 15 residues. The V gene's germline CDR1 is SGHNT and CDR2 YYREEE (reference sequence). The CDR3 sequence: CASSSGQRGQETQYF. In nucleotides, the CDR3 is TGTGCCAGCAGTTCGGGACAGCGTGGCCAAGAGACCCAGTACTTC.

V gene TRBV7-2 combines with J gene TRBJ2-1; 8 bases fit TRBD2. The CDR3 extends over 16 amino acids. With 5 bases clipped from V and 4 bases from J, the junction kept 10 bases outside the gene matches. The germline V gene has CDR1 SGHTA and CDR2 FQGNSA. CDR3: CASSPTFSGTYNEQFF. Here the CDR3 DNA reads TGTGCCAGCAGCCCTACGTTTAGCGGGACGTACAATGAGCAGTTCTTC.

V gene TRBV19 combines with J gene TRBJ2-5; no definite D call. V was trimmed by 4 bases and J by 5 bases, leaving 17 bases between them. Per the germline V gene, CDR1 is LNHDA and CDR2 is SQIVND (reference sequence). The CDR3 runs 15 residues. The CDR3 nucleotides are TGTGCCAGTAGTAAGGCAGGATCCCGTTTTGAGACCCAGTACTTC. Amino acid sequence: CASSKAGSRFETQYF.

The J gene is TRBJ1-1, the V gene TRBV2; unclear D gene. V lost 3 bases, J lost 0 bases, and 11 bases lay in between. CDR1 and CDR2 from the germline V gene are SNHLY and FYNNEI. The length of the CDR3 is 15 residues. In DNA, the CDR3 is TGTGCCAGCAGTGATACACACACTATGAACACTGAAGCTTTCTTT. Translating gives CASSDTHTMNTEAFF. Variable domain in full (rest from reference TRBV2 and TRBJ1-1): EPEVTQTPSHQVTQMGQEVILRCVPISNHLYFYWYRQILGQKVEFLVSFYNNEISEKSEIFDDQFSVERPDGSNFTLKIRSTKLEDSAMYFCASSDTHTMNTEAFFGQGTRLTVV.

The chain combines TRBV28 with TRBJ1-2, with 10 positions matching TRBD1. Germline loops: CDR1 MDHEN, CDR2 SYDVKM. With 8 bases clipped from V and 4 bases from J, the junction kept 16 bases outside the gene matches. The CDR3 loop spans 17 amino acids. Here the CDR3 reads CASFRDRGRATPYGYTF. CDR3 in DNA: TGTGCCAGCTTCCGTGACAGGGGGCGCGCTACTCCCTATGGCTACACCTTC.

The CDR3 loop reads CASSTGLAGENTGELFF. The CDR3 bases are TGTGCCAGCAGCACGGGACTAGCGGGAGAAAACACCGGGGAGCTGTTTTTT. The chain recombines TRBV11-3 with TRBJ2-2, with 14 bases lining up with TRBD2. After removal of 5 bases from V and 2 bases from J, the junction contained 4 bases not matched to a gene. CDR1 and CDR2 (germline): SGHNT, YENEEA. This CDR3 contains 17 residues.

This clone was picked up a small number of times. V usage is TRBV11-2 and J usage is TRBJ2-1, with TRBD2 matching over 12 bases. Trimming at V came to 6 bases and at J to 6 bases, leaving 6 bases not matched to a gene. The CDR3 extends over 15 amino acids. From germline, CDR1 is SGHAT and CDR2 FQNNGV. The CDR3 is CASRPTSGSPNEQFF. For the CDR3, the DNA is TGTGCCAGCAGACCGACTAGCGGGAGCCCCAATGAGCAGTTCTTC.

The chain has TRBV2 and TRBJ2-7; the D gene is possibly TRBD2 (5 bases). V gave up 6 bases and J gave up 7 bases, with 19 bases separating them. Germline loops: CDR1 SNHLY, CDR2 FYNNEI. The CDR3 is 14 amino acids. In DNA, the CDR3 is TGTGCCAGCAGCCTCGGCCGACTACGAGTTGAGCAGTACTTC. Translated: CASSLGRLRVEQYF.

Of note for this clone: One junction end disagrees with the germline gene, perhaps due to a read error. The chain carries TRBV7-7 and TRBJ2-1; possibly TRBD1 for D (6 bases). The germline V gene encodes CDR1 SSHAT and CDR2 FNYEAQ (reference sequence). This CDR3 comprises 14 residues. This chain's CDR3 is CASSQGGSYNEQFF. The DNA for the CDR3 is TGTGCTAGCAGCCAAGGGGGCTCCTACAATGAGCAGTTCTTC.

The table lists this clone with a few counts. V gene TRBV14 combines with J gene TRBJ2-7; 8 positions agree with TRBD1. The V and J ends lost 1 base and 3 bases, in that order; junction bases with no gene match: 14. Germline V gene sequence: CDR1 SGHDN, CDR2 FVKESK. The CDR3 sequence is 18 residues long. The CDR3 DNA follows: TGTGCCAGCAGCCAAGGAATAATGGGACAGGTTACCCTCTACGAGCAGTACTTC. Translating it yields CASSQGIMGQVTLYEQYF.